The T cell receptor beta chain under discussion was sequenced for a study of regulatory T cells in long-lasting Graves disease. The CDR3 spans 13 residues. CDR1 and CDR2 (germline): SGHAT, FQNNGV. V lost 7 bases and J 2 bases, leaving 11 bases between the germline ends. According to the study, TCR beta libraries were built with iRepertoire HTBI primers and CDR3-region Arm-PCR. TCRdb recomputed calls from the multiplex PCR reads with MiXCR, one row per CDR3 protein. In the table there are over 200,000 distinct CDR3 sequences, under 20% of which are singletons. This clonotype occurred many times. Possible read error: a much larger clone is one base away. No conserved phenylalanine or tryptophan ends this CDR3, so it is likely a read error. The time point denotes: newly diagnosed GD, antithyroid drugs for less than 3 months. PBMCs provided the RNA from which the TCR library was made. These data are also associated with another study on T cells in Graves' hyperthyroidism and ophthalmopathy. That work contributes: When the TCR CDR3 underwent first-round RT-PCR, the HTBI primer set was used.

This chain connects TRBV11-2 to TRBJ1-1; D is unclear. This clonotype originated in a woman aged 25 to 39 with Graves disease. This specimen was peripheral blood mononuclear cells (PBMCs), taken at new diagnosis, from a patient treated with antithyroid drugs. CDR3 amino acids: CASTLTQNTEAFL. The CDR3 nucleotides read TGTGCCAGCACCCTTACACAAAACACTGAAGCTTTCCTT.